This T cell receptor (beta chain) was obtained from a study of shared clonotypes between healthy human individuals. Using immunoSEQ multiplex PCR, the repertoire was profiled, and TCRdb retains in-frame clones only, with some absent. The sample includes hundreds of thousands of clones, about 96% seen only once; the top ten take 0.06%. This clone was seen a handful of times. Antigen: not known. Study findings and constraints: Clonotype sharing among donors likely depends on sequencing depth. Only blood underwent sampling, and tissue repertoires likely differ. The study found roughly 5% of naive CD4 clonotypes shared across a handful of donors.

Sequenced input: naive CD4+ T cells sorted from blood. The subset is: CD45RA+ positively selected. The TCR originated in a woman in her 30s in good health.

The CDR3 DNA is TGTGCCATCAGTGACCCTGGGGGGACGAACTATGGCTACACCTTC. This sequence encodes CAISDPGGTNYGYTF. The chain employs TRBV10-3 and TRBJ1-2; the D gene is possibly TRBD1 (5 bases). This CDR3 contains 15 residues. Between the trimmed V and J ends, which lost 3 bases and 2 bases, there was a span of 13 bases. In germline, CDR1 is ENHRY, CDR2 SYGVKD.